This T cell receptor (beta chain) is from a study of blood T cell repertoires in COVID-19. The CDR3 consists of 12 residues. Germline V lookup: CDR1 MNHEY, CDR2 SVGEGT. V gave up 2 bases and J gave up 8 bases, with 6 bases separating them. The data were produced by immunoSEQ multiplex PCR, yet TCRdb's version contains in-frame clones alone and is incomplete. The data show 250,000 to 350,000 clones, 70% to 90% seen once. The rearrangement uses TRBV6-2 or TRBV6-3 and TRBJ1-4; D might be TRBD1 (5 bases). Sample: peripheral blood. The receptor's source is a human donor with COVID-19, enrolled during active disease. The donor label of this sample is uncertain. The chain's CDR3 is CASSYGAEKLFF. CDR3 nucleotides: TGTGCCAGCAGTTACGGGGCGGAAAAACTGTTTTTT.